This T cell receptor (beta chain) comes out of a study of OX40 agonist ivuxolimab in advanced cancers. On the study more broadly: Partial responses were observed in three patients, of whom one had hepatocellular carcinoma and two had cutaneous melanoma.

Produced via immunoSEQ multiplex PCR; TCRdb's table is partial and in-frame only. The table records under 20,000 clones, 86% of them present only once. A remark on this clone: Its antigen is as yet unknown.

Whole-study results and caveats: Among the nonresponders, some also had low normalized T-cell clonal expansion. The antigens recognized by the expanded peripheral T cells, that is their antigen specificity, were not determined.

The TCR was taken from an adult with an advanced solid tumor such as melanoma, head and neck, liver or kidney cancer. This specimen was CD4+ or CD8+ T cells sorted from blood, taken in a trial of the OX40 agonist ivuxolimab.

CDR3 nucleotides: TGTGCCAGTAGTCAGACAGGGGATTACACTGAAGCTTTCTTT. Translating gives CASSQTGDYTEAFF. The chain has TRBV19 and TRBJ1-1; 8 bases are shared with TRBD1. V lost 5 bases, J lost 3 bases, and 5 bases stayed unmatched. The CDR3 loop spans 14 amino acids. The germline gives CDR1 LNHDA, CDR2 SQIVND (reference sequence).